This T cell receptor beta chain was sequenced during a study of identical twins. Via MiXCR, TCRdb re-called the 5' RACE reads, giving one row per CDR3 protein. The profile covers 650,000 to 800,000 distinct CDR3 sequences, with less than 10% appearing a single time and approximately 0.89% taken by the ten largest. Note on this clonotype: The antigen remains undetermined.

V was trimmed by 2 bases and J by 2 bases, leaving 15 bases between them. Germline loops: CDR1 MNHEY, CDR2 SVGAGI. The CDR3 runs 16 residues. Findings and limits, study-wide: Compared with models, monozygotic twins showed more out-of-frame TCR alpha sharing. The more abundant beta clonotypes in cord blood had fewer insertions, and memory repertoires did not show this.

These data are also associated with another study on yellow fever vaccine responses in identical twins.

The chain uses TRBV6-5 and TRBJ2-5, with D possibly being TRBD1 (6 bases). Material: PBMCs. This TCR came from a woman younger than 35 in good health. In nucleotides, the CDR3 is TGTGCCAGCAGTTACATCATCCGGGACACACAAGAGACCCAGTACTTC. Translated, it gives CASSYIIRDTQETQYF.